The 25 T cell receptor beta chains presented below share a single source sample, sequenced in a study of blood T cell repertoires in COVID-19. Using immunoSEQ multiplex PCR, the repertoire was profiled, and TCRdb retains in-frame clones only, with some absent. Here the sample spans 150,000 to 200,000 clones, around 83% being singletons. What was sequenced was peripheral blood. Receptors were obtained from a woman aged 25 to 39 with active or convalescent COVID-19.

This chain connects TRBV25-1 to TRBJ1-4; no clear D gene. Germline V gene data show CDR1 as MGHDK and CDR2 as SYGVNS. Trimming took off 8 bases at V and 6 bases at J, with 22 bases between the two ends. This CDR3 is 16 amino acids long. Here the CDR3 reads CASRGKEGHLHEKLFF. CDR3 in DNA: TGTGCCAGCCGCGGGAAAGAGGGCCACCTTCATGAAAAACTGTTTTTT. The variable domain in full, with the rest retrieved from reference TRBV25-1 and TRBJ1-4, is EADIYQTPRYLVIGTGKKITLECSQTMGHDKMYWYQQDPGMELHLIHYSYGVNSTEKGDLSSESTVSRIRTEHFPLTLESARPSHTSQYLCASRGKEGHLHEKLFFGSGTQLSVL.

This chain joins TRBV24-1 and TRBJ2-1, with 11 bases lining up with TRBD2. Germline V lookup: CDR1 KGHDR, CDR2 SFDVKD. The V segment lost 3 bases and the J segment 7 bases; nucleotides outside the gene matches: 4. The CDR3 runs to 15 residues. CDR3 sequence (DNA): TGTGCCACCAGTGATACTAGCGGGAGTTTGAATGAGCAGTTCTTC. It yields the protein CATSDTSGSLNEQFF.

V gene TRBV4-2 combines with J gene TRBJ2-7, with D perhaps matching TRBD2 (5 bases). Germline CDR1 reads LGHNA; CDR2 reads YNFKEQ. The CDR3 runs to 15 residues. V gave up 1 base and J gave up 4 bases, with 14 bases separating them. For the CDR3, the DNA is TGTGCCAGCAGCCAAGCTCCGGGAAGCCTTTACGAGCAGTACTTC. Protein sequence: CASSQAPGSLYEQYF.

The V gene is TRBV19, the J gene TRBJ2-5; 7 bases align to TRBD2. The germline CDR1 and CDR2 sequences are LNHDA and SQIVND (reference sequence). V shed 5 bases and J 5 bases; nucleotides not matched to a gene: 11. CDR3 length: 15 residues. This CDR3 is CASSAWGGSRETQYF. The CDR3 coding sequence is TGTGCCAGTAGTGCCTGGGGGGGGAGCCGTGAGACCCAGTACTTC.

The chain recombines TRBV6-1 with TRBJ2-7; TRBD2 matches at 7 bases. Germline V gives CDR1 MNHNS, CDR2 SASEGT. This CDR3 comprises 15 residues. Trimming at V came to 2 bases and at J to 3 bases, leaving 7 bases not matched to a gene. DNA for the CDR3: TGTGCCAGCAGTGAATTCCGTTGGGGGGGCTACGAGCAGTACTTC. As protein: CASSEFRWGGYEQYF.

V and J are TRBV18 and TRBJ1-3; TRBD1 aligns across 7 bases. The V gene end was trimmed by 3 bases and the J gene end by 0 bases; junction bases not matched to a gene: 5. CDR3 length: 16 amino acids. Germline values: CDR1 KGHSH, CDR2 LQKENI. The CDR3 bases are TGTGCCAGCTCACCGCTCCGGGACAGCTCTGGAAACACCATATATTTT. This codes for CASSPLRDSSGNTIYF.

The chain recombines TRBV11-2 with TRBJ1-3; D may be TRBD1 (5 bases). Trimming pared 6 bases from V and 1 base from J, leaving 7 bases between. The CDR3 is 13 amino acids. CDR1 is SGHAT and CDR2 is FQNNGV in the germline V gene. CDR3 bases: TGTGCCAGCAGGGGGCCTTCTGGAAACACCATATATTTT. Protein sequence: CASRGPSGNTIYF.

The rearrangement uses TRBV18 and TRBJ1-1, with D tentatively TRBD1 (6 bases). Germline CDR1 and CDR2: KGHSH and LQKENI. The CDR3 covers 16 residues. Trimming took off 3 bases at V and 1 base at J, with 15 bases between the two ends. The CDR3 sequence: CASSPVQGNRNTEAFF. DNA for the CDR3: TGTGCCAGCTCACCCGTGCAGGGGAATAGGAACACTGAAGCTTTCTTT.

The CDR3 DNA reads as TGTGCCAGCAGCTCCGGACTAGCGGGAGGGCCCAATGAGCAGTTCTTC. It yields the protein CASSSGLAGGPNEQFF. V gene TRBV11-3 combines with J gene TRBJ2-1, with 15 bases fitting TRBD2. CDR1 is SGHNT and CDR2 is YENEEA in the germline V gene. The CDR3 length is 16 residues. V was clipped by 4 bases and J by 6 bases; unmatched bases: 4.

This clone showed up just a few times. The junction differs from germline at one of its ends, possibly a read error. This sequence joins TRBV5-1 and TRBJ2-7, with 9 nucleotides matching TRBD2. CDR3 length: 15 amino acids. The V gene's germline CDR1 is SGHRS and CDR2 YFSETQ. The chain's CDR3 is CASSLEASGATGRDF. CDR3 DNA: TGCGCCAGCAGCTTGGAAGCTAGCGGGGCCACGGGAAGGGACTTC. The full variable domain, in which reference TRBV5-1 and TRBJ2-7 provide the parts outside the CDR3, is KAGVTQTPRYLIKTRGQQVTLSCSPISGHRSVSWYQQTPGQGLQFLFEYFSETQRNKGNFPGRFSGRQFSNSRSEMNVSTLELGDSALYLCASSLEASGATGRDFGPGTRLTVT.

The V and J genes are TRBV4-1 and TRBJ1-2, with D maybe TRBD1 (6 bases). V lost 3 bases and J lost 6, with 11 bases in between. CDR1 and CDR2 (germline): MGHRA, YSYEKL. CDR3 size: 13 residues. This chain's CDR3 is CASSHPNRDGYTF. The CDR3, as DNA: TGCGCCAGCAGCCACCCCAACAGGGATGGCTACACCTTC.

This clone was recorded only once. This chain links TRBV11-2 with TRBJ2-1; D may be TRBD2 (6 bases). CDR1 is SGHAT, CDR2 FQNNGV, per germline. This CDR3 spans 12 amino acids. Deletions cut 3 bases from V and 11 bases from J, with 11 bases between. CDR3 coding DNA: TGTGCCAGCAGCTTCTTCAGCGGGCAGCAGTTCTTC. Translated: CASSFFSGQQFF.

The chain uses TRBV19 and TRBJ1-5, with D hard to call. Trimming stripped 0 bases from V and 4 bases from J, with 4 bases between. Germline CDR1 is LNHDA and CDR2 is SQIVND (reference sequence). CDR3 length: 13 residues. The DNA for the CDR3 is TGTGCCAGTAGTATAGACGGGAATCAGCCCCAGCATTTT. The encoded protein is CASSIDGNQPQHF.

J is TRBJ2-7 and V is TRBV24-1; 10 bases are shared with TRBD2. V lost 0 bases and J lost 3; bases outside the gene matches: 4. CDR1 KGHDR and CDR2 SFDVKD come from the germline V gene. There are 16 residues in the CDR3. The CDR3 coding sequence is TGTGCCACCAGTGATTTGACGGCTAGCGGGAGCTACGAGCAGTACTTC. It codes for CATSDLTASGSYEQYF.

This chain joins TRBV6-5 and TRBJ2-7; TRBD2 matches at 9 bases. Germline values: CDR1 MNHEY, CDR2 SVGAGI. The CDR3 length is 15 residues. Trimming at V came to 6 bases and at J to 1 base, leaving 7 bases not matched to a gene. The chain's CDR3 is CASRTLAGISYEQYF. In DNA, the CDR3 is TGTGCCAGCAGGACCCTAGCGGGGATATCCTACGAGCAGTACTTC.

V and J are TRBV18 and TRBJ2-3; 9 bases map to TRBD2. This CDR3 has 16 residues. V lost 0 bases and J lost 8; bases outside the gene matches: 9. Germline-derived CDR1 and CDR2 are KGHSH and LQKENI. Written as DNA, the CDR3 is TGTGCCAGCTCACCACCTGGGGTAGCGGGAGACGGTACGCAGTATTTT. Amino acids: CASSPPGVAGDGTQYF.

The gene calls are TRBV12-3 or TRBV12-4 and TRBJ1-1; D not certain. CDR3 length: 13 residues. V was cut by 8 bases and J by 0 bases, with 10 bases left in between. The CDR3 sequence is CASRSEMNTEAFF. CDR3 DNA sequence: TGTGCCAGCCGGAGTGAGATGAACACTGAAGCTTTCTTT.

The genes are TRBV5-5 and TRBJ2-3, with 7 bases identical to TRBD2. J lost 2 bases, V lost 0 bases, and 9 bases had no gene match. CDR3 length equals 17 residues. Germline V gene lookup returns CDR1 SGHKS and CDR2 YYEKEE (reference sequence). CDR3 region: CASSLAPSGNPTDTQYF. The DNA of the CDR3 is TGTGCCAGCAGCTTGGCCCCCAGCGGGAACCCCACAGATACGCAGTATTTT.

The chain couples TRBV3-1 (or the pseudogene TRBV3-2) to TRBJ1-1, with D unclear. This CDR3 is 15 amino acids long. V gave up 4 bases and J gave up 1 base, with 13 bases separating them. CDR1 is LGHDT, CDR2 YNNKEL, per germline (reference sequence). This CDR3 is CASSPQSLPNTEAFF. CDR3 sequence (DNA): TGTGCCAGCAGCCCCCAGTCTCTGCCGAACACTGAAGCTTTCTTT.

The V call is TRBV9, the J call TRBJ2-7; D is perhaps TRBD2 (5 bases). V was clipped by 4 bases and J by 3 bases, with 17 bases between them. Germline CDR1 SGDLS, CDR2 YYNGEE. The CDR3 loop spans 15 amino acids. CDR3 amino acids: CASSPSANRGYEQYF. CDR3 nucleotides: TGTGCCAGCAGCCCCTCCGCGAACCGGGGCTACGAGCAGTACTTC.

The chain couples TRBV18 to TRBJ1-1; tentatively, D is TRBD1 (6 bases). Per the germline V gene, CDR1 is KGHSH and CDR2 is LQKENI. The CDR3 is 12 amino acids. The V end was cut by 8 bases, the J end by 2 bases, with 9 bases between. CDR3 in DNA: TGTGCCAGCCAACAGGGAAACACTGAAGCTTTCTTT. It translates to CASQQGNTEAFF.

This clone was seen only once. CDR3 DNA sequence: TGCGCCAGCAGCGAGCGTCATATAGCAAGAGGAAATTCACCCCTCCACTTT. Translated: CASSERHIARGNSPLHF. The genes are TRBV10-1 and TRBJ1-6, with D uncertain. Germline CDR1 is WNHNN and CDR2 is SYGVQD (reference sequence). Deletions cut 6 bases from V and 7 bases from J, with 22 bases between. This CDR3 is built from 17 residues.

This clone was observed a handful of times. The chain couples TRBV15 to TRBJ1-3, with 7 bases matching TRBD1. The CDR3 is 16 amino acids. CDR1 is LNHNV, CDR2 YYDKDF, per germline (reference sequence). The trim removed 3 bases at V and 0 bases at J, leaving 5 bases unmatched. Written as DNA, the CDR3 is TGTGCCACCAGCAGGGACAGGCGCGGCTCTGGAAACACCATATATTTT. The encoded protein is CATSRDRRGSGNTIYF.

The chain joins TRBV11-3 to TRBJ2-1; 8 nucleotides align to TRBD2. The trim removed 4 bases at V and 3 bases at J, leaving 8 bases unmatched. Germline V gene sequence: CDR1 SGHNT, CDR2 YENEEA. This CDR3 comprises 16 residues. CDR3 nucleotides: TGTGCCAGCAGCTCAAGACTAGCGCAGATCTACAATGAGCAGTTCTTC. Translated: CASSSRLAQIYNEQFF.

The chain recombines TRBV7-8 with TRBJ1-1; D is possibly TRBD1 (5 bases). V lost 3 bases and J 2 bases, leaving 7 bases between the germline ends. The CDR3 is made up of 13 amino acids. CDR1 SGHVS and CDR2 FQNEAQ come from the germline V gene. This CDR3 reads CASSLTENTEAFF. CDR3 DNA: TGTGCCAGCAGCTTGACAGAAAACACTGAAGCTTTCTTT. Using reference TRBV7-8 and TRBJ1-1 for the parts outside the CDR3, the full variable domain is GAGVSQSPRYKVAKRGQDVALRCDPISGHVSLFWYQQALGQGPEFLTYFQNEAQLDKSGLPSDRFFAERPEGSVSTLKIQRTQQEDSAVYLCASSLTENTEAFFGQGTRLTVV.